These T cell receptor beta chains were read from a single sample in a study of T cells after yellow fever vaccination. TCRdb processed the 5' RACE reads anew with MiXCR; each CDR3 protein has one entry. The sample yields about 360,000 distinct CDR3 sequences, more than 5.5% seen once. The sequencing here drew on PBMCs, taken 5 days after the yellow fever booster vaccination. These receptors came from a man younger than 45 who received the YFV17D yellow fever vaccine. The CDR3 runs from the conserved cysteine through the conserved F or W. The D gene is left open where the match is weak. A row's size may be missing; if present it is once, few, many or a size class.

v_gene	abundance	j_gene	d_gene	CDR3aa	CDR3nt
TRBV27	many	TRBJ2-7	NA	CASSPLMDYEQYF	TGTGCCAGCAGTCCTTTGATGGACTACGAGCAGTACTTC
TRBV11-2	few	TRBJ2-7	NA	CASSLEARGLYYEQYF	TGTGCCAGCAGCTTAGAGGCGAGGGGCTTATACTACGAGCAGTACTTC
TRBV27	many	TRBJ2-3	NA	CASRTDSITVSQYF	TGTGCCAGCAGAACCGACTCCATCACTGTTTCGCAGTATTTT
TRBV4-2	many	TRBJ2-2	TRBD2	CASSQAGGATGELFF	TGTGCCAGCAGCCAAGCGGGGGGGGCTACCGGGGAGCTGTTTTTT
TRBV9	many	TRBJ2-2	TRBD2	CASSPRTSGSSTGELFF	TGTGCCAGCAGCCCCCGGACTAGCGGGAGCAGCACCGGGGAGCTGTTTTTT
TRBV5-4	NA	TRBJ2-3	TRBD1	CASSLARGRGDTQYF	TGTGCCAGCAGCTTGGCCAGGGGGCGCGGAGATACGCAGTATTTT
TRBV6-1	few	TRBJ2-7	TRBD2	CASSKTLAGVGGEQYF	TGTGCCAGCAGCAAAACTTTAGCGGGAGTGGGTGGCGAGCAGTACTTC
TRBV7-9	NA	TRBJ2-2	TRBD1	CASSPSDRGLLGELFF	TGTGCCAGCAGCCCCTCGGACAGGGGATTACTCGGGGAGCTGTTTTTT
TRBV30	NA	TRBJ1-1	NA	CAWSTNEAEAFF	TGTGCCTGGAGTACCAATGAAGCTGAAGCTTTCTTT
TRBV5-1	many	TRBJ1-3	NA	CASADSGNTIYF	TGCGCCAGCGCAGACTCTGGAAACACCATATATTTT
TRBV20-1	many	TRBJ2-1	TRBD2	CSAMTSIEQFF	TGCAGTGCTATGACTAGCATTGAGCAGTTCTTC
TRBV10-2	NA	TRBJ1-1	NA	CASSGRDAEAFF	TGCGCCAGCTCCGGACGGGATGCTGAAGCTTTCTTT
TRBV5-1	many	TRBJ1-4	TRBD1	CASRQGVGNEKLFF	TGCGCCAGCCGGCAGGGGGTCGGGAATGAAAAACTGTTTTTT
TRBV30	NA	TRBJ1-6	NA	CAWSLGGLGSPLYF	TGTGCCTGGAGCCTAGGGGGGCTGGGTTCACCCCTCTACTTT
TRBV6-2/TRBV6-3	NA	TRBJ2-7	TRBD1	CASRRPGQGIGEQYF	TGTGCCAGCAGACGACCGGGACAGGGGATCGGCGAGCAGTACTTC
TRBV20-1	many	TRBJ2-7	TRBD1	CSAPGQASYEQYF	TGCAGTGCTCCGGGACAGGCGTCCTACGAGCAGTACTTC
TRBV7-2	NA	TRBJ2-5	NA	CASSSAGSQETQYF	TGTGCCAGCAGCTCCGCCGGGAGCCAAGAGACCCAGTACTTC
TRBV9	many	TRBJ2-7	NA	CASSELDYEQYF	TGTGCCAGCAGCGAGTTGGACTACGAGCAGTACTTC
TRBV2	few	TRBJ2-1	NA	CASSQALSYNEQFF	TGTGCCAGCAGTCAGGCCCTTTCCTACAATGAGCAGTTCTTC
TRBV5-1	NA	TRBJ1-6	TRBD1	CASSLAGTGRSPLHF	TGCGCCAGCAGCTTGGCTGGGACAGGGAGATCACCCCTCCACTTT
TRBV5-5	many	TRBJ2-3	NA	CASSAQGRTDTQYF	TGTGCCAGCAGCGCGCAGGGGAGGACAGATACGCAGTATTTT
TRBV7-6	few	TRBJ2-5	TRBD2	CASSSGAGGQETQYF	TGTGCCAGCAGCTCAGGAGCCGGGGGGCAAGAGACCCAGTACTTC
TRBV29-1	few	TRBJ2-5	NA	CSAFSRGFETQYF	TGCAGCGCTTTTTCTAGAGGGTTCGAGACCCAGTACTTC
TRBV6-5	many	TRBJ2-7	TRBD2	CASSYLQPLAGDEQYF	TGTGCCAGCAGTTACCTGCAACCACTAGCGGGAGACGAGCAGTACTTC
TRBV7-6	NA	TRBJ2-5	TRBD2	CASSPLPGGPQETQYF	TGTGCCAGCAGCCCGCTGCCGGGAGGGCCCCAAGAGACCCAGTACTTC
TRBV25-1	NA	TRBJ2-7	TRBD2	CASSESSGRASEQYF	TGTGCCAGCAGTGAGTCTAGCGGGAGGGCTTCCGAGCAGTACTTC
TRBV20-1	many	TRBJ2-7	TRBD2	CSARPGLENEQYF	TGCAGTGCGAGACCGGGACTAGAAAACGAGCAGTACTTC
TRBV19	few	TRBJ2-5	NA	CASSIGTGARFQETQYF	TGTGCCAGTAGTATAGGGACCGGAGCGCGCTTCCAAGAGACCCAGTACTTC
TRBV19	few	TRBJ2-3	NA	CASSIDALPLSDTQYF	TGTGCCAGTAGTATAGACGCCTTACCCCTTTCGGATACGCAGTATTTT
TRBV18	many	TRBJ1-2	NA	CASSPQQLSGGYTF	TGTGCCAGCTCACCACAACAACTCTCCGGGGGCTACACCTTC
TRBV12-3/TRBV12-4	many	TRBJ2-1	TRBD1	CASSFFGTGTNEQFF	TGTGCCAGCAGTTTCTTTGGGACAGGGACTAATGAGCAGTTCTTC
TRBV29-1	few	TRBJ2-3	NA	CSVEGVTSTDTQYF	TGCAGCGTTGAGGGGGTGACTAGCACAGATACGCAGTATTTT
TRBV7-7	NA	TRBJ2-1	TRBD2	CASSPREASRNEQFF	TGTGCTAGCAGCCCCCGGGAGGCCTCTCGGAATGAGCAGTTCTTC
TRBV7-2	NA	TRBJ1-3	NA	CASQTEISGNTIYF	TGTGCCAGCCAAACGGAGATCTCTGGAAACACCATATATTTT
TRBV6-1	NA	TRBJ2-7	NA	CASSLDALAYEQYF	TGTGCCAGCAGCCTGGACGCCTTGGCCTACGAGCAGTACTTC
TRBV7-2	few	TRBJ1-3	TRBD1	CASSLTGAGNTIYF	TGTGCCAGCAGCTTAACAGGGGCTGGAAACACCATATATTTT
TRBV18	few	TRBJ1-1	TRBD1	CASSPGDRDTEAFF	TGTGCCAGCTCACCAGGGGACAGGGACACTGAAGCTTTCTTT
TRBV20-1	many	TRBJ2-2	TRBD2	CSARRTSGRTANTGELFF	TGCAGTGCTAGAAGGACTAGCGGGAGGACCGCGAACACCGGGGAGCTGTTTTTT
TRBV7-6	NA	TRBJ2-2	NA	CASSFRSEWAFGELFF	TGTGCCAGCAGCTTTAGGTCCGAATGGGCGTTTGGGGAGCTGTTTTTT
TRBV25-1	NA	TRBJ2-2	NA	CASSSRANTGELFF	TGTGCCAGCAGTAGCAGGGCGAACACCGGGGAGCTGTTTTTT
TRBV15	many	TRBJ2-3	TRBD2	CATSRDRSGGTDTQYF	TGTGCCACCAGCAGAGATCGGAGCGGGGGCACAGATACGCAGTATTTT